The 22 T cell receptor beta chains in this list originate from one sample, sequenced in a study of blood T cell repertoires in COVID-19. The protocol was immunoSEQ multiplex PCR, while the TCRdb copy is restricted to in-frame clones and leaves out a portion. Seen here are fewer than 50,000 clones, about three quarters observed once, and the top ten hold under 12%. Input material: peripheral blood. The source is a man aged 65 to 79 with COVID-19, enrolled during active disease.

The chain joins TRBV5-1 to TRBJ2-7; TRBD2 matches 12 bases. Germline-derived CDR1 and CDR2 are SGHRS and YFSETQ. The CDR3 covers 16 residues. J lost 7 bases, V lost 0 bases, and 8 bases had no gene match. CDR3 protein: CASSLELAGGSGEQYF. CDR3 nucleotides: TGCGCCAGCAGCTTGGAACTAGCGGGAGGATCTGGGGAGCAGTACTTC.

This chain joins TRBV19 and TRBJ1-6, with 8 bases lining up with TRBD1. V shed 5 bases, J shed 10 bases, and the junction held 10 bases outside the gene matches. Germline V gene sequence: CDR1 LNHDA, CDR2 SQIVND (reference sequence). This CDR3 spans 15 amino acids. CDR3 DNA: TGTGCCAGTAGTGCCCAGACAGGGGATGGATCACCCCTCCACTTT. Translation: CASSAQTGDGSPLHF.

The CDR3, as DNA: TGTGCCAGCAGCCCCGGACAGCCCTACAATGAGCAGTTCTTC. It encodes CASSPGQPYNEQFF. The chain joins TRBV7-3 to TRBJ2-1, with a possible D match to TRBD1 (6 bases). This CDR3 has 14 amino acids. Per the germline V gene, CDR1 is SGHTA and CDR2 is FQGTGA. V was trimmed by 5 bases and J by 2 bases, leaving 10 bases between them. Combining the CDR3 with reference TRBV7-3 and TRBJ2-1 gives the whole variable domain GAGVSQTPSNKVTEKGKYVELRCDPISGHTALYWYRQSLGQGPEFLIYFQGTGAADDSGLPNDRFFAVRPEGSVSTLKIQRTERGDSAVYLCASSPGQPYNEQFFGPGTRLTVL.

The chain couples TRBV6-5 to TRBJ1-6, with 8 bases fitting TRBD1. The CDR3 is 14 residues long. Looked up from germline, CDR1 is MNHEY and CDR2 is SVGAGI. V lost 6 bases, J lost 9 bases, and 7 bases stayed unmatched. CDR3 DNA: TGTGCCAGCAGCGAGACAGGGGAGGTTTCACCCCTCCACTTT. Translated: CASSETGEVSPLHF.

This clone was seen only once. The chain couples TRBV5-8 to TRBJ2-3, with D tentatively TRBD2 (5 bases). The CDR3 extends over 14 amino acids. Trimming took 7 bases from V and 6 from J, leaving 18 bases between them. Germline V gene data show CDR1 as SGHTS and CDR2 as YDEGEE. The DNA of the CDR3 is TGTGCCAGCGCTTCCCGGAGGCTGTGGGATACGCAGTATTTT. Protein product: CASASRRLWDTQYF.

This chain links TRBV7-9 with TRBJ1-2, with a possible D match to TRBD1 (5 bases). Germline assignment: CDR1 SEHNR and CDR2 FQNEAQ (reference sequence). The CDR3 covers 18 residues. Deletions cut 2 bases from V and 4 bases from J, with 23 bases between. The CDR3 protein is CASSLPVRTIPDAYGYTF. The CDR3 nucleotides are TGTGCCAGCAGCTTACCCGTTAGGACAATCCCCGACGCCTATGGCTACACCTTC.

The chain carries TRBV4-1 and TRBJ1-2; a weak D match, TRBD1 (6 bases). CDR3 length: 16 residues. Germline assignment: CDR1 MGHRA and CDR2 YSYEKL. Trimming stripped 4 bases from V and 3 bases from J, with 18 bases between. Written as DNA, the CDR3 is TGCGCCAGCAGCCTTCCCCCCGGGAGGGGGGACTATGGCTACACCTTC. Amino acid sequence: CASSLPPGRGDYGYTF.

A few counts support this clone. The chain employs TRBV30 and TRBJ1-2; D is perhaps TRBD1 (6 bases). CDR3 length: 15 residues. The V gene lost 3 bases and the J gene lost 4 bases, with 18 bases spanning the gap. Germline V gene lookup returns CDR1 GTSNPN and CDR2 SVGIG (reference sequence). The CDR3 loop is CAWREQGQRLYGYTF. The CDR3 region has the DNA TGTGCCTGGAGGGAACAGGGTCAGCGGCTCTATGGCTACACCTTC.

DNA of the CDR3: TGTGCCAGCAGCCTACCGGGACACCCCCAGGTGAACACTGAAGCTTTCTTT. Translating it yields CASSLPGHPQVNTEAFF. This chain uses TRBV7-9 with TRBJ1-1; TRBD1 might be the D (6 bases). This CDR3 has 17 amino acids. The ends were cut back, 5 bases at V and 0 bases at J, with 19 bases in the middle. The germline CDR1 and CDR2 sequences are SEHNR and FQNEAQ (reference sequence).

The chain uses TRBV5-1 and TRBJ2-5; D gene ambiguous. V lost 0 bases and J 5 bases, leaving 14 bases between the germline ends. Germline CDR1 and CDR2: SGHRS and YFSETQ. The CDR3 consists of 15 residues. CDR3 in amino acids: CASSLGQTVGETQYF. Here the CDR3 DNA reads TGCGCCAGCAGCTTGGGTCAGACCGTCGGGGAGACCCAGTACTTC.

V and J are TRBV18 and TRBJ2-4, with D tentatively TRBD2 (6 bases). Trimming took 5 bases from V and 1 from J, leaving 9 bases between them. The CDR3 runs to 14 residues. Germline CDR1 is KGHSH and CDR2 is LQKENI. The CDR3 coding sequence is TGTGCCAGCTCATGGCGGGACGCCAAAAACATTCAGTACTTC. Residues: CASSWRDAKNIQYF.

CDR3 in amino acids: CATSRGLGAFEQFF. CDR3 sequence (DNA): TGTGCCACCAGCAGAGGACTTGGGGCTTTCGAGCAGTTCTTC. The chain carries TRBV15 and TRBJ2-1; a possible D gene is TRBD1 (5 bases). This CDR3 spans 14 amino acids. Germline loops: CDR1 LNHNV, CDR2 YYDKDF (reference sequence). With 1 base removed from V and 10 bases from J, the gap between germline ends came to 14 bases. Complete variable domain (other parts from reference TRBV15 and TRBJ2-1): DAMVIQNPRYQVTQFGKPVTLSCSQTLNHNVMYWYQQKSSQAPKLLFHYYDKDFNNEADTPDNFQSRRPNTSFCFLDIRSPGLGDTAMYLCATSRGLGAFEQFFGPGTRLTVL.

This sequence joins TRBV5-8 and TRBJ1-5; 7 bases map to TRBD1. CDR1 SGHTS and CDR2 YDEGEE come from the germline V gene. The CDR3 contains 14 residues. After removal of 4 bases from V and 4 bases from J, the junction contained 5 bases not matched to a gene. CDR3 DNA sequence: TGTGCCAGCAGCGCTAGGGGGCGTAATCAGCCCCAGCATTTT. This gives the protein CASSARGRNQPQHF.

The CDR3 is CASSLAGSYGYTF. In DNA, the CDR3 is TGTGCCAGCAGTTTAGCCGGGTCTTATGGCTACACCTTC. The V call is TRBV27, the J call TRBJ1-2; D remains ambiguous. The germline gives CDR1 MNHEY, CDR2 SMNVEV (reference sequence). This CDR3 region has 13 residues. V was pared by 2 bases and J by 5 bases, with 9 bases between.

In its sample, this clone was seen a few times. An end of the junction differs from the germline gene, which may be a read error. V is TRBV4-1 and J is TRBJ1-2, with D hard to call. Germline CDR1 and CDR2: MGHRA and YSYEKL. The CDR3 is made up of 11 amino acids. CDR3 bases: TGCGCCAGCAGCCAAGATCTTTTTATCGCCTTC. Protein: CASSQDLFIAF.

The chain couples TRBV4-2 to TRBJ2-1; D unresolved. V was shortened by 1 base and J by 8 bases, with 18 bases between the two germline ends. Per germline, CDR1 LGHNA and CDR2 YNFKEQ. The CDR3 totals 16 residues. The CDR3 loop is CASSQGVHRVPHEQFF. CDR3 bases: TGTGCCAGCAGCCAAGGGGTCCATCGGGTCCCACATGAGCAGTTCTTC.

The chain is built from TRBV2 and TRBJ2-1, with 10 bases aligning to TRBD1. The trim removed 10 bases at V and 2 bases at J, leaving 14 bases unmatched. The CDR3 length is 17 residues. The germline gives CDR1 SNHLY, CDR2 FYNNEI. CDR3 in DNA: TGTGCCACTTCCGGGACAGGGGCTGGGGGGCCCTACAATGAGCAGTTCTTC. This sequence encodes CATSGTGAGGPYNEQFF.

This clone occurred once. The chain has TRBV5-1 and TRBJ2-2; the match to TRBD1 covers 8 bases. The germline gives CDR1 SGHRS, CDR2 YFSETQ. The J segment lost 6 bases and the V segment lost 7 bases, leaving 5 bases of the junction unmatched. The CDR3 sequence is 13 residues long. CDR3 sequence (DNA): TGCGCCAGCTCGGACAGGGACGCCGGGGAGCTGTTTTTT. Translated, it gives CASSDRDAGELFF.

The genes are TRBV7-2 and TRBJ1-3; D gene ambiguous. Germline V gives CDR1 SGHTA, CDR2 FQGNSA. Trimming left V 4 bases short and J 2 bases short, with 9 bases between. This CDR3 is built from 14 residues. The CDR3 region is CASSSMRAGNTIYF. The CDR3 coding sequence is TGTGCCAGCAGCTCCATGAGGGCTGGAAACACCATATATTTT.

This clone was found a few times. This rearrangement joins TRBV10-2 to TRBJ2-7, with 8 positions matching TRBD1. The CDR3 totals 13 residues. Unmatched junction bases numbered 7, after V lost 8 bases and J lost 4 bases. Germline-derived CDR1 and CDR2 are WSHSY and SAAADI. The CDR3 sequence is CASRWTGLYEQYF. CDR3 DNA: TGCGCCAGCCGATGGACAGGGCTATACGAGCAGTACTTC.

The chain couples TRBV10-3 to TRBJ2-1; 11 bases map to TRBD1. V was pared by 6 bases and J by 5 bases, with 6 bases of the junction left unmatched. This CDR3 is built from 15 residues. The V gene's germline CDR1 is ENHRY and CDR2 SYGVKD. CDR3 sequence reads: CAIRYGQGADNEQFF. The CDR3 DNA follows: TGTGCCATCAGATACGGACAGGGGGCTGACAATGAGCAGTTCTTC.

CDR3 DNA: TGTGCCTGGAGTGTACAAGCGGGGGGGTTTGGAGGAGATACGCAGTATTTT. Amino acid sequence: CAWSVQAGGFGGDTQYF. This sequence joins TRBV30 and TRBJ2-3; 10 bases line up with TRBD2. V shed 0 bases and J 5 bases; nucleotides not matched to a gene: 11. This CDR3 spans 17 amino acids. Germline assignment: CDR1 GTSNPN and CDR2 SVGIG (reference sequence). Variable domain in full (rest from reference TRBV30 and TRBJ2-3): SQTIHQWPATLVQPVGSPLSLECTVEGTSNPNLYWYRQAAGRGLQLLFYSVGIGQISSEVPQNLSASRPQDRQFILSSKKLLLSDSGFYLCAWSVQAGGFGGDTQYFGPGTRLTVL.